The clone carrying this T cell receptor beta chain was observed a handful of times. Its antigen remains unidentified. By 5'RACE template switching, TCR cDNA was produced, with a universal primer site and UMIs added in the process. TCRdb called the 5' RACE reads again in MiXCR, with one record for every CDR3 protein. The top ten clones hold 24% of a sample with about 300,000 distinct CDR3 sequences, about 4% of them seen once. Germline CDR1 is ENHRY and CDR2 is SYGVKD. Trimming left V 1 base short and J 2 bases short, with 14 bases between. CDR3 size: 16 residues. The entry originates in a study of T cells after yellow fever vaccination. On the study more broadly: Fractions containing few cells were prepared with SMART-Seq v4 Ultra Low Input.

Overall study results and limits: Bulk-population clonotypes that are abundant could appear as contaminants in FACS-sorted repertoires. By day 5 rather than day 15, the secondary response had peaked, though it was weaker.

This TCR was sampled from a man between 18 and 35 years old who received the YFV17D yellow fever vaccine. V and J are TRBV10-3 and TRBJ2-5; D assignment may be TRBD1 or TRBD2 (6 bases each). This sample comprised PBMCs, obtained 5 days after the yellow fever booster vaccination. The CDR3 coding sequence is TGTGCCATCAGTGAGTTTGGACAGACTAGTCAAGAGACCCAGTACTTC. Protein sequence: CAISEFGQTSQETQYF.